The rows below give T cell receptor beta chains drawn from one sample of a study of blood T cell repertoires in COVID-19. Only in-frame clones appear in the TCRdb table, and some are missing; sequencing was by immunoSEQ multiplex PCR. Here the sample spans some 83,000 clones, more than 70% being singletons. Material: peripheral blood. The receptors originated from a man aged 45 to 65 with active COVID-19. The CDR3 runs from the conserved cysteine through the conserved F or W. Fields, in order: D gene, CDR3 length, V gene, CDR3 protein. D genes are given only for firm matches.

D: .
length: 13
V: TRBV5-8
CDR3: CASSPRGTYGYTF

D: .
length: 14
V: TRBV27
CDR3: CASSFASNYDTIYF

D: TRBD1
length: 14
V: TRBV5-5
CDR3: CASSLETGQETQYF

D: TRBD1
length: 13
V: TRBV19
CDR3: CASSMTGGGEAFF

D: .
length: 14
V: TRBV19
CDR3: CATSRSSSNQPQHF

D: .
length: 13
V: TRBV28
CDR3: CASSRYTDPGWPF

D: .
length: 13
V: TRBV28
CDR3: CASGDIPNQPQHF

D: .
length: 15
V: TRBV28
CDR3: CASSFRTLSPYEQYF

D: TRBD2
length: 16
V: TRBV18
CDR3: CASSPLRTSGSYEQYF

D: TRBD1
length: 15
V: TRBV19
CDR3: CASSPGQGSGTEAFF

D: .
length: 15
V: TRBV3-1/TRBV3-2
CDR3: CASSLVGGLRDEQFF

D: .
length: 11
V: TRBV5-8
CDR3: CASREAGEQYF

D: TRBD2
length: 15
V: TRBV6-6
CDR3: CASSYGLAGDNEQFF

D: .
length: 14
V: TRBV27
CDR3: CASSLGGASSPLHF

D: TRBD1
length: 15
V: TRBV5-4
CDR3: CASTPGTGGAWGYTF

D: TRBD2
length: 14
V: TRBV6-4
CDR3: CASSASGSHNEQFF

D: .
length: 17
V: TRBV28
CDR3: CASRVAGGPSGANVLTF

D: .
length: 15
V: TRBV5-1
CDR3: CASSRLSEEAAEQFF

D: TRBD1
length: 12
V: TRBV28
CDR3: CASSIRGLEQYF

D: TRBD1
length: 13
V: TRBV6-5
CDR3: CASSPTGAYEQYF

D: .
length: 13
V: TRBV7-2
CDR3: CASSLEAENGQYF

D: .
length: 16
V: TRBV19
CDR3: CASSTGGRGGNQPQHF

D: .
length: 18
V: TRBV24-1
CDR3: CATSDFPGSAGKSMAQYF

D: .
length: 14
V: TRBV7-2
CDR3: CASSLNRGTGELFF

D: .
length: 12
V: TRBV29-1
CDR3: CSVQVLTDTQYF

D: TRBD2
length: 16
V: TRBV4-2
CDR3: CASSQDRLARAYEQYF

D: TRBD1
length: 17
V: TRBV5-1
CDR3: CASSSQVSTGENSPLHF

D: TRBD1
length: 15
V: TRBV27
CDR3: CASTRFTQGAYEQYF

D: TRBD2
length: 14
V: TRBV6-5
CDR3: CASTLGGGTGELFF

D: TRBD1
length: 13
V: TRBV9
CDR3: CASSFRQGTEAFF

D: .
length: 12
V: TRBV20-1
CDR3: CSASRDNYEQYF

D: TRBD2
length: 15
V: TRBV19
CDR3: CASSMSSGGRNEQFF

D: TRBD1
length: 14
V: TRBV18
CDR3: CASSPDREVGGYTF

D: TRBD2
length: 16
V: TRBV7-2
CDR3: CASSLRTSGGAYEQYF

D: .
length: 14
V: TRBV6-6
CDR3: CASSYEGNTDTQYF

D: TRBD1
length: 15
V: TRBV6-5
CDR3: CASSFGTGANYGYTF

D: TRBD1
length: 13
V: TRBV28
CDR3: CASSLWTGSEQYF

D: .
length: 16
V: TRBV18
CDR3: CASSPSPPGSVQPQHF

D: .
length: 15
V: TRBV11-2
CDR3: CASSLEVRTADTQYF

D: TRBD1
length: 14
V: TRBV7-8
CDR3: CASSFGTGADEQFF

D: TRBD1
length: 15
V: TRBV27
CDR3: CASSSSGGPLDEQYF

D: TRBD1
length: 14
V: TRBV27
CDR3: CASSSGQGRDTQYF

D: .
length: 15
V: TRBV4-3
CDR3: CASSQDSFTGNTIYF

D: TRBD1
length: 14
V: TRBV7-2
CDR3: CASSPQGASYEQYF